These T cell receptor beta chains were read from a single sample in a study of blood T cell repertoires in COVID-19. Generated by immunoSEQ multiplex PCR, the TCRdb table keeps only in-frame clones and is missing some. Here the sample spans 300,000 to 350,000 clones, roughly 87% being singletons. Sequencing was done on a sample of peripheral blood. These receptor sequences come from a man aged 18 to 30 with active or convalescent COVID-19. Each CDR3 is given with its conserved first and last residue. D genes are given only for firm matches. Expanded clones are given a class, and other clones once, few, many or no size at all.

cdr3_aa	cdr3_nt	d_call	v_call	j_call	clone_size
CASSTGPAIQYF	TGTGCCAGCAGTACAGGACCGGCCATTCAGTACTTC	NA	TRBV6-1	TRBJ2-4	NA
CASSVGSGSVSYF	NA	NA	TRBV13	TRBJ2-4	NA
CASSLTGIGNQPQHF	TGTGCCAGCAGCCTCACAGGGATTGGCAATCAGCCCCAGCATTTT	NA	TRBV6-5	TRBJ1-5	NA
CASSYGTGRGTNEKLFF	TGCGCCAGCAGCTATGGGACAGGGAGAGGAACTAATGAAAAACTGTTTTTT	TRBD1	TRBV5-1	TRBJ1-4	NA
CASSQWQGSETQYF	TGTGCCAGCAGCCAGTGGCAGGGAAGCGAGACCCAGTACTTC	NA	TRBV14	TRBJ2-5	NA
CSVGLLNPGNTIYF	TGCAGCGTTGGCCTATTGAACCCTGGAAACACCATATATTTT	NA	TRBV29-1	TRBJ1-3	NA
CASRPDRGLYEQYF	TGTGCCAGCAGACCAGACAGGGGGTTATACGAGCAGTACTTC	TRBD1	TRBV6-5	TRBJ2-7	NA
CASSFGWGENEKLFF	TGCGCCAGCAGCTTTGGGTGGGGAGAGAATGAAAAACTGTTTTTT	NA	TRBV5-1	TRBJ1-4	NA
CASSLEIFYGYTF	TGTGCCAGCAGCTTAGAAATCTTCTATGGCTACACCTTC	NA	TRBV7-8	TRBJ1-2	few
CASSLTGKNTEAFF	TGTGCCAGCAGTCTGACAGGGAAGAACACTGAAGCTTTCTTT	TRBD1	TRBV6-5	TRBJ1-1	NA
CASSQNPGHWIYEQYF	TGTGCCAGCAGCCAAAACCCGGGACATTGGATATACGAGCAGTACTTC	NA	TRBV3-1/TRBV3-2	TRBJ2-7	NA
CAISIGLATSYNEQFF	TGTGCCATCAGTATAGGACTAGCTACTTCATACAATGAGCAGTTCTTC	TRBD2	TRBV10-3	TRBJ2-1	NA
CASRPGTGGPYGYTF	TGCGCCAGCAGACCGGGGACAGGGGGACCCTATGGCTACACCTTC	TRBD1	TRBV4-1	TRBJ1-2	NA
CASKNRRQEFNTEAFF	TGTGCCAGTAAAAATAGGAGACAGGAATTTAACACTGAAGCTTTCTTT	NA	TRBV19	TRBJ1-1	few
CASSVDLSTDTQYF	TGTGCCAGCAGCGTAGATCTGTCCACAGATACGCAGTATTTT	NA	TRBV9	TRBJ2-3	NA